Below are 5 T cell receptor beta chains sequenced from a single sample in a study of blood T cell repertoires in COVID-19. Here immunoSEQ multiplex PCR was the method, and the copy in TCRdb shows in-frame clones only, minus some. This table holds over 150,000 clones, 75% to 80% found once. Sequencing was carried out using peripheral blood. The receptor source for this set is a man older than 75 with acute or convalescent COVID-19.

This clone was seen only a few times. The chain combines TRBV30 with TRBJ2-1; D might be TRBD1 (7 bases). CDR1 is GTSNPN, CDR2 SVGIG, per germline (reference sequence). The CDR3 runs to 11 residues. Trimming shortened V by 4 bases and J by 9 bases, and 10 bases separated the two germline ends. DNA for the CDR3: TGTGCCTGGATCAGGGGGGTTGAGCAGTTCTTC. Translating gives CAWIRGVEQFF.

CDR3 nucleotide sequence: TGCAGTGCTGGTGGGGGGGTCCTCGCCGGGGAGCTGTTTTTT. Translated, it gives CSAGGGVLAGELFF. This sequence joins TRBV20-1 and TRBJ2-2; 7 positions agree with TRBD2. The V gene end was trimmed by 5 bases and the J gene end by 6 bases; junction bases not matched to a gene: 9. The CDR3 totals 14 residues. Per the germline V gene, CDR1 is DFQATT and CDR2 is SNEGSKA (reference sequence).

This chain joins TRBV19 and TRBJ1-3; the D is unclear. Germline CDR1 and CDR2: LNHDA and SQIVND (reference sequence). V lost 5 bases and J lost 0, with 14 bases in between. The CDR3 has 16 amino acids. The CDR3 here is CASSPQATSSGNTIYF. The CDR3 region has the DNA TGTGCCAGTAGTCCCCAGGCGACCAGCTCTGGAAACACCATATATTTT. The whole variable domain, remainder taken from reference TRBV19 and TRBJ1-3, is DGGITQSPKYLFRKEGQNVTLSCEQNLNHDAMYWYRQDPGQGLRLIYYSQIVNDFQKGDIAEGYSVSREKKESFPLTVTSAQKNPTAFYLCASSPQATSSGNTIYFGEGSWLTVV.

The chain uses TRBV19 and TRBJ2-3; a possible D gene is TRBD1 (5 bases). Looked up from germline, CDR1 is LNHDA and CDR2 is SQIVND (reference sequence). Trimming shortened V by 5 bases and J by 0 bases, and 18 bases separated the two germline ends. The CDR3 contains 17 residues. Here the CDR3 DNA reads TGTGCCAGTAGTTTGGGCCTCGGTGGGGCTAGCACAGATACGCAGTATTTT. Translated: CASSLGLGGASTDTQYF.

The chain uses TRBV5-1 and TRBJ1-1, with D unclear. The CDR3 sequence is 12 residues long. V dropped 1 base and J dropped 7 bases, with 8 bases sitting between them. Germline values: CDR1 SGHRS, CDR2 YFSETQ. DNA for the CDR3: TGCGCCAGCAGCTTGCAGCAGGTTGAAGCTTTCTTT. This sequence encodes CASSLQQVEAFF.